This entry lists 7 T cell receptor beta chains sequenced from one sample in a study of cytomegalovirus exposure and HLA in healthy donors (dated by TCRdb to 2016 to 2017). Library creation used the immunoSEQ multiplex PCR assay. For the multiplex PCR, a mixture combining 60 forward primers for TCR Vbeta segments and 13 reverse primers for TCR Jbeta segments was used. Drawn from immuneACCESS, this table holds only the in-frame rearrangements with V and J called that TCRdb kept. Clones are partly lost; checked studies trace under half to an unresolved V gene and leave the rest unexplained. Across this sample there are fewer than 70,000 clones, with 70% to 85% seen only once. 1.7% of the sample rests with the top ten. Material: PBMCs. The receptors come from a man aged 35-49 years in good health and CMV-seronegative.

The V gene is TRBV30, the J gene TRBJ1-1; D gene ambiguous. CDR3 length: 11 residues. Trimming left V 2 bases short and J 7 bases short, with 8 bases between. From germline, CDR1 is GTSNPN and CDR2 SVGIG (reference sequence). In DNA form, the CDR3 reads TGTGCCTGGAGTAAAAGCCGTGAAGCTTTCTTT. Encoded protein: CAWSKSREAFF.

The chain combines TRBV7-6 with TRBJ1-1, with D possibly matching TRBD1 (6 bases). Germline values: CDR1 SGHVS, CDR2 FNYEAQ. The germline V and J ends were trimmed by 1 base and 5 bases, with 20 bases remaining between them. The CDR3 runs to 17 residues. Here the CDR3 reads CASSLEGGLLRGTEAFF. CDR3 DNA sequence: TGTGCCAGCAGCTTAGAGGGGGGGCTCTTGAGAGGAACTGAAGCTTTCTTT.

This chain joins TRBV5-1 and TRBJ1-1, with 7 bases fitting TRBD1. V lost 0 bases, J lost 6 bases, and 11 bases stayed unmatched. Germline CDR1 reads SGHRS; CDR2 reads YFSETQ. The CDR3 has 16 amino acids. The CDR3 DNA reads TGCGCCAGCAGCTTGGGAGGGGCAGGGGGTACCGCTGAAGCTTTCTTT. Protein: CASSLGGAGGTAEAFF.

J is TRBJ1-6 and V is TRBV7-9; 8 bases line up with TRBD1. This CDR3 contains 14 residues. V dropped 5 bases and J dropped 7; count of bases not matched to a gene: 4. In germline, CDR1 is SEHNR, CDR2 FQNEAQ (reference sequence). In DNA form, the CDR3 reads TGTGCCAGCAGCAACGGACAGGGAAATTCACCCCTCCACTTT. This sequence encodes CASSNGQGNSPLHF.

J is TRBJ1-4 and V is TRBV28; tentatively, D is TRBD1 (6 bases). The ends were cut back, 5 bases at V and 4 bases at J, with 14 bases in the middle. The V gene's germline CDR1 is MDHEN and CDR2 SYDVKM. CDR3 length: 15 residues. CDR3 nucleotide sequence: TGTGCCAGCAGTGTCCGGGACATGGGTAATGAAAAACTGTTTTTT. This gives the protein CASSVRDMGNEKLFF.

The chain couples TRBV6-5 to TRBJ2-5; 8 positions agree with TRBD1. Germline CDR1 reads MNHEY; CDR2 reads SVGAGI. The CDR3 runs 14 residues. J was trimmed by 4 bases and V by 4 bases; bases with no gene match: 5. The CDR3 DNA is TGTGCCAGCAGTTTAGGCAGGGGGCTAGAGACCCAGTACTTC. The encoded protein is CASSLGRGLETQYF.

This chain joins TRBV4-3 and TRBJ2-3; 7 nucleotides agree with TRBD2. V was pared by 0 bases and J by 3 bases, with 6 bases of the junction left unmatched. The germline CDR1 and CDR2 sequences are LGHNA and YSLEER. The CDR3 spans 16 residues. The CDR3 DNA is TGCGCCAGCAGCCAAGATCGCCTAGCGGTTACAGATACGCAGTATTTT. The encoded protein is CASSQDRLAVTDTQYF.